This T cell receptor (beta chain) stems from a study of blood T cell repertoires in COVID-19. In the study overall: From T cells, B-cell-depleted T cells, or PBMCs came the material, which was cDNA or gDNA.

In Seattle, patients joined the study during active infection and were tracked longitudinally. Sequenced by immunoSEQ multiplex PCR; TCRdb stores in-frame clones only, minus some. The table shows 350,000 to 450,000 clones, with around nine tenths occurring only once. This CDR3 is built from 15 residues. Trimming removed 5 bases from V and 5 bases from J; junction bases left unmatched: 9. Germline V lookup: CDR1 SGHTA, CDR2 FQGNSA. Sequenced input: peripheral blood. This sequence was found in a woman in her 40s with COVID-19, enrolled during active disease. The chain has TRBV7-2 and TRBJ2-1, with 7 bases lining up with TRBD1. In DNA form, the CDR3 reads TGTGCCAGCAGCCTCACAGGGGAAAGCGACAATGAGCAGTTCTTC. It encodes CASSLTGESDNEQFF.